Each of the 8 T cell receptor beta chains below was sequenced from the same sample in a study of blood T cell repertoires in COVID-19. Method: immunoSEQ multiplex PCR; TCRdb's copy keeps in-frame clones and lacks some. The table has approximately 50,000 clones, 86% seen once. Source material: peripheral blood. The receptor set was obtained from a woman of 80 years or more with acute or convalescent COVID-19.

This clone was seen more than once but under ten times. CDR3 sequence (DNA): TGCGCCAGCAGGTCCGGGACAGGAAACACTGAAGCTTTCTTT. Translating it yields CASRSGTGNTEAFF. The chain joins TRBV5-1 to TRBJ1-1; 8 bases line up with TRBD1. Looked up from germline, CDR1 is SGHRS and CDR2 is YFSETQ. With V trimmed by 5 bases and J by 2 bases, 5 bases remained unmatched. This CDR3 is built from 14 residues. The whole variable domain, remainder taken from reference TRBV5-1 and TRBJ1-1, is KAGVTQTPRYLIKTRGQQVTLSCSPISGHRSVSWYQQTPGQGLQFLFEYFSETQRNKGNFPGRFSGRQFSNSRSEMNVSTLELGDSALYLCASRSGTGNTEAFFGQGTRLTVV.

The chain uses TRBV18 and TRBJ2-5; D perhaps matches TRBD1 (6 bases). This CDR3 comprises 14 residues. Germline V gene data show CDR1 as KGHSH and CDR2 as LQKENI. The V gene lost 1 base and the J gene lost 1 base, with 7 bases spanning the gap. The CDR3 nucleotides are TGTGCCAGCTCACCACAGACAGGCCAAGAGACCCAGTACTTC. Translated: CASSPQTGQETQYF.

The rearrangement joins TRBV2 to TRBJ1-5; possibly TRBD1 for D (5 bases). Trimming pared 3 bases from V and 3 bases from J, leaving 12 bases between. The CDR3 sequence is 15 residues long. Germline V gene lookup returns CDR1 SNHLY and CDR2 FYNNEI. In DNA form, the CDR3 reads TGTGCCAGCAGTGACAGGGTTCTCGACAATCAGCCCCAGCATTTT. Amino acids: CASSDRVLDNQPQHF.

Here the CDR3 reads CASSSGQGASVHTGELFF. The CDR3 DNA sequence: TGTGCCAGCAGCTCCGGACAGGGGGCTAGCGTACACACCGGGGAGCTGTTTTTT. The chain recombines TRBV5-4 with TRBJ2-2; 11 bases fit TRBD1. The CDR3 loop spans 18 amino acids. CDR1 is SGHNT, CDR2 YYREEE, per germline (reference sequence). V was pared by 3 bases and J by 3 bases, with 10 bases of the junction left unmatched.

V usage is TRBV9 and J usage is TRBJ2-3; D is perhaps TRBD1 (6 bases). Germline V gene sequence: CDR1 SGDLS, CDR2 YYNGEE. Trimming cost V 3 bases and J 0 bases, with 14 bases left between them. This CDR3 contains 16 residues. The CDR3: CASSARPGASTDTQYF. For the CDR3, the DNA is TGTGCCAGCAGCGCCCGACCAGGGGCTAGCACAGATACGCAGTATTTT.

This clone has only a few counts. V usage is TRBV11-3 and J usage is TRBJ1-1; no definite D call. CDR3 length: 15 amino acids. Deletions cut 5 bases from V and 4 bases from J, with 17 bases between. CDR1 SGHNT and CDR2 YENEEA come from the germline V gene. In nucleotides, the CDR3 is TGTGCCAGCAGCGAGCGACGGGGAGGTCCCACTGAAGCTTTCTTT. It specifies CASSERRGGPTEAFF.

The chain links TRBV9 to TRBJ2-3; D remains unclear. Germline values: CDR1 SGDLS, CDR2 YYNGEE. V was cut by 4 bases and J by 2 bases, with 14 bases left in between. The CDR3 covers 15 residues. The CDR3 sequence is CASSPQASNTDTQYF. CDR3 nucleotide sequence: TGTGCCAGCAGCCCCCAAGCGTCCAACACAGATACGCAGTATTTT.

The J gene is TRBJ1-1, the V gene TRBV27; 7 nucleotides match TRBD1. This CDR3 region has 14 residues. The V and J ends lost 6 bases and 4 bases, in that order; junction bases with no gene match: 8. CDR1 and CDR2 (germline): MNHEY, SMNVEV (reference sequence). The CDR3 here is CASRSRGLSTEAFF. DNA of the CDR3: TGTGCCAGCAGGTCTAGGGGGCTTAGCACTGAAGCTTTCTTT.